This TCR beta chain is drawn from a study of blood T cell repertoires in COVID-19. The table came from immunoSEQ multiplex PCR; TCRdb's copy has only in-frame clones and leaves some out. The repertoire holds 240,000 or so clones, with 82% as singletons. V gave up 7 bases and J gave up 8 bases, with 9 bases separating them. CDR3 size: 11 residues. Germline V gene sequence: CDR1 LNHDA, CDR2 SQIVND (reference sequence). V is TRBV19 and J is TRBJ2-1, with D hard to call. Material: peripheral blood. This TCR came from a woman older than 75 with acute or convalescent COVID-19. The CDR3 protein is CASKLRHEQFF. The CDR3 coding sequence is TGTGCCAGTAAATTGCGCCATGAGCAGTTCTTC.